Following are 16 T cell receptor beta chains from one sample sequenced in a study of cytotoxic CD8 clonotypes in ibrutinib-treated CLL. Using immunoSEQ multiplex PCR, the repertoire was profiled, and TCRdb retains in-frame clones only, with some absent. The data hold some 120,000 clones, with 80% to 90% observed a single time. Specimen: PBMCs, collected after 24 months of ibrutinib treatment. These receptors came from a human donor with chronic lymphocytic leukemia.

This clone was found a few times. The rearrangement joins TRBV5-4 to TRBJ2-1; D unclear. Trimming removed 2 bases at V and 7 bases at J, with 13 bases between. Germline V CDR1 and CDR2: SGHNT, YYREEE (reference sequence). This CDR3 has 14 residues. The CDR3 spells CASSFVNRVNEQFF. The DNA for the CDR3 is TGTGCCAGCAGCTTCGTGAACAGAGTAAATGAGCAGTTCTTC.

This clone has a handful of counts. The CDR3 loop is CASSPVQGEETQYF. As DNA, the CDR3 is TGTGCCAGCTCACCGGTCCAGGGAGAAGAGACCCAGTACTTC. The rearrangement links TRBV18 to TRBJ2-5; D is perhaps TRBD1 or TRBD2 (5 bases each). Germline values: CDR1 KGHSH, CDR2 LQKENI. Trimming shortened V by 3 bases and J by 3 bases, and 11 bases separated the two germline ends. The CDR3 runs to 14 residues.

The rearrangement joins TRBV11-2 to TRBJ1-1; 9 bases fit TRBD1. Germline V lookup: CDR1 SGHAT, CDR2 FQNNGV. J gave up 8 bases and V 5 bases, and 6 bases lay outside the gene matches. The CDR3 length is 13 residues. CDR3 residues: CASSQYDRGEAFF. The CDR3 nucleotides read TGTGCCAGCAGCCAATACGACAGGGGGGAAGCTTTCTTT.

This chain uses TRBV2 with TRBJ1-1; the D gene is possibly TRBD1 (5 bases). Germline CDR1 is SNHLY and CDR2 is FYNNEI. The CDR3 consists of 12 residues. Trimming took 7 bases from V and 11 from J, leaving 17 bases between them. The CDR3 sequence: CASKWDSSMAFF. CDR3 coding DNA: TGTGCCAGCAAATGGGACTCCTCGATGGCTTTCTTT. Full variable domain (missing parts from reference TRBV2 and TRBJ1-1): EPEVTQTPSHQVTQMGQEVILRCVPISNHLYFYWYRQILGQKVEFLVSFYNNEISEKSEIFDDQFSVERPDGSNFTLKIRSTKLEDSAMYFCASKWDSSMAFFGQGTRLTVV.

The rearrangement links TRBV19 to TRBJ2-4; 7 nucleotides align to TRBD1. Trimming at V came to 6 bases and at J to 2 bases, leaving 13 bases not matched to a gene. The CDR3 sequence is 17 residues long. The germline V gene encodes CDR1 LNHDA and CDR2 SQIVND (reference sequence). This CDR3 is CASSYDRAGRTKNIQYF. CDR3 nucleotides: TGTGCCAGTAGCTATGACAGGGCAGGAAGGACCAAAAACATTCAGTACTTC.

The gene calls are TRBV18 and TRBJ1-2; 12 bases fit TRBD1. Germline CDR1 reads KGHSH; CDR2 reads LQKENI. J gave up 6 bases and V 4 bases, and 24 bases lay outside the gene matches. The CDR3 length is 21 residues. CDR3: CASSLTSGAPGQGAGDDGYTF. The CDR3 DNA sequence: TGTGCCAGCTCACTTACTTCAGGGGCCCCGGGACAGGGGGCCGGAGATGATGGCTACACCTTC.

This clone was counted a few times. The rearrangement links TRBV5-6 to TRBJ1-6, with TRBD1 matching over 9 bases. The germline CDR1 and CDR2 sequences are SGHDT and YYEEEE. The CDR3 has 16 amino acids. With V trimmed by 4 bases and J by 7 bases, 9 bases remained unmatched. The CDR3 nucleotides read TGTGCCAGCAGCCGGGGTCCTGGGACAGGGAATTCACCCCTCCACTTT. Protein sequence: CASSRGPGTGNSPLHF.

This clone was seen a few times. The chain uses TRBV10-1 and TRBJ1-5; D is ambiguous. The CDR3 runs to 13 residues. Germline values: CDR1 WNHNN, CDR2 SYGVQD (reference sequence). The germline V and J ends were trimmed by 8 bases and 6 bases, with 14 bases remaining between them. CDR3 nucleotide sequence: TGCGCCAGCTATCCTTGCTTCAGTCAGCCCCAGCATTTT. Its translation: CASYPCFSQPQHF.

V is TRBV5-5 and J is TRBJ1-6, with a tentative D call TRBD1 (5 bases). V lost 0 bases and J lost 5, with 12 bases in between. The CDR3 runs to 16 residues. The germline gives CDR1 SGHKS, CDR2 YYEKEE (reference sequence). CDR3 loop: CASSLEGPENNSPLHF. CDR3 bases: TGTGCCAGCAGCTTGGAGGGGCCCGAGAATAATTCACCCCTCCACTTT. The complete variable domain, with remaining parts taken from reference TRBV5-5 and TRBJ1-6, reads DAGVTQSPTHLIKTRGQQVTLRCSPISGHKSVSWYQQVLGQGPQFIFQYYEKEERGRGNFPDRFSARQFPNYSSELNVNALLLGDSALYLCASSLEGPENNSPLHFGNGTRLTVT.

The chain combines TRBV18 with TRBJ2-2; 11 positions match TRBD2. From germline, CDR1 is KGHSH and CDR2 LQKENI. The V gene end was trimmed by 3 bases and the J gene end by 4 bases; junction bases not matched to a gene: 1. The CDR3 extends over 15 amino acids. CDR3 sequence: CASSPGTSGTGELFF. The CDR3 coding sequence is TGTGCCAGCTCACCTGGGACTAGCGGCACCGGGGAGCTGTTTTTT.

The chain has TRBV7-2 and TRBJ2-7; perhaps TRBD1 as D (5 bases). The germline V gene has CDR1 SGHTA and CDR2 FQGNSA. V was shortened by 5 bases and J by 1 base, with 9 bases between the two germline ends. The CDR3 runs to 13 residues. The CDR3 nucleotides read TGTGCCAGCAGCCAGGGTTGGTCCTACGAGCAGTACTTC. This encodes CASSQGWSYEQYF.

This clone was counted once. V usage is TRBV7-2 and J usage is TRBJ1-4; no definite D call. Germline CDR1 reads SGHTA; CDR2 reads FQGNSA. V was cut by 1 base and J by 6 bases, with 6 bases left in between. The CDR3 extends over 13 amino acids. The CDR3 region has the DNA TGTGCCAGCAGCTTAGACGATCATGAAAAACTGTTTTTT. Translated: CASSLDDHEKLFF.

This clone appeared a few times. The chain joins TRBV18 to TRBJ1-6; D uncertain. The CDR3 length is 14 residues. Looked up from germline, CDR1 is KGHSH and CDR2 is LQKENI. V shed 5 bases and J shed 7 bases, with 12 bases lying between them. The CDR3 region has the DNA TGTGCCAGCTCATCGAGAGGAAAGAATTCACCCCTCCACTTT. Its protein is CASSSRGKNSPLHF.

The count of this clone is one. The rearrangement links TRBV27 to TRBJ2-2; 8 bases agree with TRBD2. V trimming: 3 bases; J trimming: 7 bases; junction bases outside the gene matches: 13. The CDR3 length is 17 residues. Per the germline V gene, CDR1 is MNHEY and CDR2 is SMNVEV (reference sequence). The CDR3 spells CASSLGRRAGGVGELFF. CDR3 nucleotides: TGTGCCAGCAGTTTGGGCAGGAGGGCGGGAGGAGTCGGGGAGCTGTTTTTT.

The chain combines TRBV9 with TRBJ2-3; no clear D. CDR3 length: 13 amino acids. V was pared by 0 bases and J by 0 bases, with 2 bases between. Germline V gene sequence: CDR1 SGDLS, CDR2 YYNGEE. The CDR3 spells CASSVGSTDTQYF. The CDR3 bases are TGTGCCAGCAGCGTAGGAAGCACAGATACGCAGTATTTT. Together with reference TRBV9 and TRBJ2-3, the CDR3 gives the full variable domain: DSGVTQTPKHLITATGQRVTLRCSPRSGDLSVYWYQQSLDQGLQFLIQYYNGEERAKGNILERFSAQQFPDLHSELNLSSLELGDSALYFCASSVGSTDTQYFGPGTRLTVL.

V is TRBV5-4 and J is TRBJ2-3, with D perhaps given as TRBD1 or TRBD2 (5 bases each). The CDR3 totals 15 residues. With 0 bases removed from V and 3 bases from J, the gap between germline ends came to 11 bases. The V gene's germline CDR1 is SGHNT and CDR2 YYREEE (reference sequence). CDR3 amino acids: CASSLGGLRTDTQYF. The CDR3 coding sequence is TGTGCCAGCAGCTTGGGGGGGTTAAGAACAGATACGCAGTATTTT.